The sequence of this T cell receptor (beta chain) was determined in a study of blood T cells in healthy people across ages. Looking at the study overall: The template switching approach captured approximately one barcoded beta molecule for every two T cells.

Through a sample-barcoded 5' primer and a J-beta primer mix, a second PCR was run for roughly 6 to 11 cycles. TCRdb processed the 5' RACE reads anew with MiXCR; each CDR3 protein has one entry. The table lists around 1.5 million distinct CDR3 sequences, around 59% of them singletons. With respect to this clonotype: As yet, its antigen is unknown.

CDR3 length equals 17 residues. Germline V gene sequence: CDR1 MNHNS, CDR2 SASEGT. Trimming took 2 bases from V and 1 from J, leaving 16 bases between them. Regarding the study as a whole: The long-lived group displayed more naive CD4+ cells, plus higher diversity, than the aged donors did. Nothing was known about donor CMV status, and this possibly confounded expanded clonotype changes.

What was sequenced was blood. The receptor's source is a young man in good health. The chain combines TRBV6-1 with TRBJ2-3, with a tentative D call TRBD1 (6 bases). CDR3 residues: CASSELTGRYGTDTQYF. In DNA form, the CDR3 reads TGTGCCAGCAGTGAACTAACAGGGCGCTACGGCACAGATACGCAGTATTTT.